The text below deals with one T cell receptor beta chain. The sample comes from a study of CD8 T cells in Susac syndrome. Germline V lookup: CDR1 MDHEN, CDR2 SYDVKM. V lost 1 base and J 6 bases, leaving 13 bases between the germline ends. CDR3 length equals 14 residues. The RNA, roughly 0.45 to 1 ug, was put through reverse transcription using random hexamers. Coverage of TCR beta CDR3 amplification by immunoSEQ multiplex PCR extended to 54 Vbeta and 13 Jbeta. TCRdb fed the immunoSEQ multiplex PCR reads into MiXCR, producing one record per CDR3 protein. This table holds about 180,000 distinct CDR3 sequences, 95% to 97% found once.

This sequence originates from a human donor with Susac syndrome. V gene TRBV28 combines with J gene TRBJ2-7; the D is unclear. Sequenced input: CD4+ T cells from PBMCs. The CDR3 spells CASSLSLDVSEQYF. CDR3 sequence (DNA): TGTGCCAGCAGTTTATCCCTTGACGTGTCCGAGCAGTACTTC.